The sequence of this TCR beta chain was determined in a study of blood T cells in healthy people across ages. PCR was performed a second time for 7 to 11 cycles using a sample-barcoded 5' primer and a J-beta primer mix. Sequencing yielded, for each sample, at least 3 million paired-end reads carrying CDR3. Each CDR3 protein is one row after TCRdb ran MiXCR on the 5' RACE reads. The data show 550,000 to 650,000 distinct CDR3 sequences, about 27% seen once. This clonotype was seen a single time. The CDR3 is 16 residues long. V lost 4 bases and J lost 2, with 16 bases in between. Per germline, CDR1 SGHKS and CDR2 YYEKEE (reference sequence). The data were also submitted as part of a second study, on T cells of mothers and their children. That source reports: Each child contributed about 3 million TCR beta CDR3 reads, while each mother contributed over 8 million.

Sequences were obtained from blood. The clonotype originates from a boy aged 2 to 10 in good health. This chain uses TRBV5-5 with TRBJ1-3, with D perhaps matching TRBD1 (5 bases). CDR3: CASSVGLPGTGNTIYF. The CDR3 nucleotides are TGTGCCAGCAGCGTAGGACTCCCAGGGACTGGAAACACCATATATTTT.